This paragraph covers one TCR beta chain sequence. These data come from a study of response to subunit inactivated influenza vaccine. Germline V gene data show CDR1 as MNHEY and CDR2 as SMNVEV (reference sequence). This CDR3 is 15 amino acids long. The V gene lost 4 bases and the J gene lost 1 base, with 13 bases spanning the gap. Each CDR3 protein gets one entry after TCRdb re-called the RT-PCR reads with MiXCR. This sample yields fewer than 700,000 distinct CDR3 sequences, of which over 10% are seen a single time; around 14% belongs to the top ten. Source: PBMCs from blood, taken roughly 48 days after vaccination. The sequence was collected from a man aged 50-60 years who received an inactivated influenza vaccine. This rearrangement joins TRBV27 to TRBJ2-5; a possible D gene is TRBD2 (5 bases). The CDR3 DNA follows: TGTGCCAGCAGTTCCTTCGGCCGGGGCCAAGAGACCCAGTACTTC. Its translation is CASSSFGRGQETQYF.